Below, 29 T cell receptor beta chains from the same sample are listed, as sequenced in a study of technical replicates of blood from a handful of donors (dated by TCRdb to between 2016 and 2019). Libraries were constructed by the immunoSEQ multiplex PCR assay. TCRdb took this table from immuneACCESS and kept in-frame rearrangements with V and J called. Such tables lack part of the clones; where checked against another copy, unresolved V genes explain under half of the gap, and the rest is unexplained. Counted in this sample were about 60,000 clones; around nine tenths of them appeared once. Approximately 4.9% of the sample goes to the ten largest clones. Sequencing input: PBMCs. The receptors derive from a human donor in good health. Some clones in this sample may be carry-over from other donors' samples.

The V gene is TRBV7-6, the J gene TRBJ1-2; D gene unclear. Germline V lookup: CDR1 SGHVS, CDR2 FNYEAQ. The CDR3 runs to 14 residues. Trimming took off 0 bases at V and 2 bases at J, with 7 bases between the two ends. CDR3: CASSLAPENYGYTF. Written as DNA, the CDR3 is TGTGCCAGCAGCTTAGCGCCGGAGAACTATGGCTACACCTTC.

The chain combines TRBV4-2 with TRBJ2-5; 12 positions match TRBD2. The J segment lost 0 bases and the V segment lost 1 base, leaving 9 bases of the junction unmatched. The CDR3 sequence is 19 residues long. The germline CDR1 and CDR2 sequences are LGHNA and YNFKEQ. The CDR3 DNA follows: TGTGCCAGCAGCCAAGTACTGACTAGCGGGGGCTCCTACCAAGAGACCCAGTACTTC. Protein product: CASSQVLTSGGSYQETQYF.

V and J are TRBV19 and TRBJ1-2, with a possible D match to TRBD1 (6 bases). The V gene's germline CDR1 is LNHDA and CDR2 SQIVND (reference sequence). V was cut by 7 bases and J by 5 bases, with 17 bases left in between. This CDR3 has 14 amino acids. CDR3 protein: CASTLGAGAYGYTF. Here the CDR3 DNA reads TGTGCCAGTACCCTGGGGGCGGGGGCATATGGCTACACCTTC.

V is TRBV5-1 and J is TRBJ2-1; 10 bases match TRBD1. CDR3 length: 14 amino acids. Per germline, CDR1 SGHRS and CDR2 YFSETQ. The V and J ends lost 4 bases and 7 bases, in that order; junction bases with no gene match: 5. CDR3 DNA sequence: TGCGCCAGCAGCCTCAGACAGGGGGCAAATGAGCAGTTCTTC. Residues: CASSLRQGANEQFF.

This sequence joins TRBV7-9 and TRBJ2-7, with 9 bases aligning to TRBD1. CDR1 is SEHNR, CDR2 FQNEAQ, per germline (reference sequence). The CDR3 sequence is 15 residues long. V lost 5 bases, J lost 8 bases, and 13 bases stayed unmatched. The CDR3 DNA follows: TGTGCCAGCAGCGAGCCGGGACAGGGCGTACCCCAGCAGTACTTC. It encodes CASSEPGQGVPQQYF.

J is TRBJ1-1 and V is TRBV5-1, with D possibly TRBD1 on 6 matching bases. This CDR3 spans 17 amino acids. V was shortened by 5 bases and J by 3 bases, with 23 bases between the two germline ends. Per the germline V gene, CDR1 is SGHRS and CDR2 is YFSETQ. CDR3 sequence (DNA): TGCGCCAGCAGGCCGGTCTACAGGGCTGTAAAGTACACTGAAGCTTTCTTT. Its protein product is CASRPVYRAVKYTEAFF.

The CDR3 loop is CASMVSSHSYNSPLHF. The CDR3 region has the DNA TGTGCCAGCATGGTTTCCTCGCACAGCTATAATTCACCCCTCCACTTT. The V and J genes are TRBV27 and TRBJ1-6; D ambiguous. Germline V gives CDR1 MNHEY, CDR2 SMNVEV (reference sequence). CDR3 length: 16 residues. The germline V and J ends were trimmed by 7 bases and 3 bases, with 16 bases remaining between them.

The chain combines TRBV6-5 with TRBJ2-7, with D tentatively TRBD2 (5 bases). This CDR3 is 13 amino acids long. Between the trimmed V and J ends, which lost 4 bases and 7 bases, there was a span of 14 bases. Per the germline V gene, CDR1 is MNHEY and CDR2 is SVGAGI. CDR3 nucleotides: TGTGCCAGCAGTTCGTCCCCTCCGGGGGAGCAGTACTTC. Amino acids: CASSSSPPGEQYF.

The chain recombines TRBV7-9 with TRBJ2-3, with 7 bases lining up with TRBD1. V gave up 5 bases and J gave up 3 bases; unmatched junction bases: 11. The V gene's germline CDR1 is SEHNR and CDR2 FQNEAQ (reference sequence). This CDR3 comprises 16 residues. The CDR3 spells CASSRGRDRITDTQYF. CDR3 coding DNA: TGTGCCAGCAGCCGCGGCCGGGACAGAATAACAGATACGCAGTATTTT. Drawing the rest from reference TRBV7-9 and TRBJ2-3, the complete variable domain is DTGVSQNPRHKITKRGQNVTFRCDPISEHNRLYWYRQTLGQGPEFLTYFQNEAQLEKSRLLSDRFSAERPKGSFSTLEIQRTEQGDSAMYLCASSRGRDRITDTQYFGPGTRLTVL.

The chain carries TRBV18 and TRBJ1-5; 7 bases are shared with TRBD1. CDR1 is KGHSH and CDR2 is LQKENI in the germline V gene. The V and J ends lost 5 bases and 7 bases, in that order; junction bases with no gene match: 8. The CDR3 spans 14 residues. The CDR3 region has the DNA TGTGCCAGCTCAGTAACAGGGGAAGCGCAGCCCCAGCATTTT. This sequence encodes CASSVTGEAQPQHF.

This sequence joins TRBV6-6 and TRBJ2-2; 8 bases are a match to TRBD1. The CDR3 consists of 15 residues. Unmatched junction bases numbered 4, after V lost 6 bases and J lost 1 base. The germline V gene encodes CDR1 MNHNY and CDR2 SVGAGI (reference sequence). The CDR3 coding sequence is TGTGCCAGCAGGCTCGACAGGGGGAACACCGGGGAGCTGTTTTTT. Translated: CASRLDRGNTGELFF.

The rearrangement links TRBV5-4 to TRBJ2-7; TRBD2 matches 14 bases. The CDR3 extends over 16 amino acids. V dropped 0 bases and J dropped 4; count of bases not matched to a gene: 3. CDR1 and CDR2 (germline): SGHNT, YYREEE (reference sequence). CDR3 in DNA: TGTGCCAGCAGCTTGGGACTAGCGGGAGGGCCTTACGAGCAGTACTTC. This sequence encodes CASSLGLAGGPYEQYF.

The chain has TRBV7-2 and TRBJ2-7; TRBD1 is a possible D gene (5 bases). Germline CDR1 reads SGHTA; CDR2 reads FQGNSA. V shed 1 base and J shed 2 bases, with 9 bases lying between them. The CDR3 is 14 residues long. CDR3 region: CASSLGRVTYEQYF. The CDR3 nucleotides are TGTGCCAGCAGCTTAGGCAGGGTAACCTACGAGCAGTACTTC.

The chain is built from TRBV7-8 and TRBJ2-1; weak D call: TRBD2 (6 bases). The CDR3 loop spans 16 amino acids. Trimming cost V 4 bases and J 0 bases, with 13 bases left between them. Germline V gives CDR1 SGHVS, CDR2 FQNEAQ. The CDR3 protein is CASSWRDPSSYNEQFF. The CDR3, as DNA: TGTGCCAGCAGCTGGCGGGACCCGAGCTCCTACAATGAGCAGTTCTTC.

This clone was seen a few times. The rearrangement uses TRBV19 and TRBJ1-4; D gene unclear. In germline, CDR1 is LNHDA, CDR2 SQIVND (reference sequence). This CDR3 region has 14 residues. With 6 bases removed from V and 7 bases from J, the gap between germline ends came to 15 bases. This chain's CDR3 is CASSQQGRGEKLFF. The CDR3, as DNA: TGTGCCAGTAGCCAACAAGGACGGGGTGAAAAACTGTTTTTT.

The chain uses TRBV2 and TRBJ2-5; 13 positions match TRBD2. Losses at the gene ends were 5 bases for V and 4 bases for J; bases not matched to a gene: 4. From germline, CDR1 is SNHLY and CDR2 FYNNEI. The CDR3 has 15 residues. In nucleotides, the CDR3 is TGTGCCAGCAGTCAACGGACTAGCGGGGGAGAGACCCAGTACTTC. This gives the protein CASSQRTSGGETQYF. Full variable domain (rest looked up from reference TRBV2 and TRBJ2-5): EPEVTQTPSHQVTQMGQEVILRCVPISNHLYFYWYRQILGQKVEFLVSFYNNEISEKSEIFDDQFSVERPDGSNFTLKIRSTKLEDSAMYFCASSQRTSGGETQYFGPGTRLLVL.

This chain joins TRBV5-6 and TRBJ1-3; D not certain. Germline CDR1 reads SGHDT; CDR2 reads YYEEEE. The CDR3 contains 14 residues. V was pared by 2 bases and J by 3 bases, with 9 bases between. The CDR3 here is CASSFVGSGNTIYF. In nucleotides, the CDR3 is TGTGCCAGCAGCTTCGTTGGGAGTGGAAACACCATATATTTT.

The chain combines TRBV14 with TRBJ2-2; tentative D call: TRBD1 (6 bases). CDR3 length equals 15 residues. V was clipped by 4 bases and J by 3 bases, with 12 bases between them. The germline gives CDR1 SGHDN, CDR2 FVKESK. This CDR3 reads CASSPQGFYTGELFF. The CDR3 DNA is TGTGCCAGCAGCCCACAGGGTTTTTACACCGGGGAGCTGTTTTTT. The whole variable domain, filled in from reference TRBV14 and TRBJ2-2, reads EAGVTQFPSHSVIEKGQTVTLRCDPISGHDNLYWYRRVMGKEIKFLLHFVKESKQDESGMPNNRFLAERTGGTYSTLKVQPAELEDSGVYFCASSPQGFYTGELFFGEGSRLTVL.

This clone has only a few counts. The rearrangement uses TRBV14 and TRBJ1-2; no reliable D call. V was pared by 2 bases and J by 8 bases, with 12 bases between. CDR3 size: 13 residues. Germline lookup yields CDR1 SGHDN and CDR2 FVKESK. The CDR3: CASSQSFGEGYTF. Here the CDR3 DNA reads TGTGCCAGCAGCCAATCTTTCGGGGAGGGCTACACCTTC. Based on the CDR3 plus reference TRBV14 and TRBJ1-2, the full variable domain is EAGVTQFPSHSVIEKGQTVTLRCDPISGHDNLYWYRRVMGKEIKFLLHFVKESKQDESGMPNNRFLAERTGGTYSTLKVQPAELEDSGVYFCASSQSFGEGYTFGSGTRLTVV.

This chain uses TRBV6-1 with TRBJ1-2; 7 nucleotides align to TRBD1. Germline CDR1 reads MNHNS; CDR2 reads SASEGT. V shed 1 base and J 7 bases; nucleotides not matched to a gene: 9. The CDR3 spans 15 residues. CDR3 region: CASSEVGTESFGYTF. The CDR3 DNA follows: TGTGCCAGCAGTGAAGTGGGGACAGAAAGTTTTGGCTACACCTTC.

The chain couples TRBV14 to TRBJ2-3; 8 nucleotides agree with TRBD1. V lost 3 bases to trimming and J lost 2 bases; unmatched junction nucleotides: 4. The CDR3 consists of 15 residues. The germline gives CDR1 SGHDN, CDR2 FVKESK. The CDR3 here is CASSHRQGNTDTQYF. CDR3 DNA: TGTGCCAGCAGCCACAGACAGGGGAACACAGATACGCAGTATTTT.

The rearrangement uses TRBV5-1 and TRBJ2-7, with 12 bases identical to TRBD2. Germline CDR1 SGHRS, CDR2 YFSETQ. The CDR3 extends over 16 amino acids. The junction had 8 bases not matched to a gene; V was cut back by 4 bases and J by 3 bases. As DNA, the CDR3 is TGCGCCAGCAGCGAGTCTCTAGCGGGGGGGCTCTACGAGCAGTACTTC. Its translation: CASSESLAGGLYEQYF.

The rearrangement uses TRBV30 and TRBJ1-1; unclear D gene. CDR3 length: 12 residues. The V gene lost 4 bases and the J gene lost 5 bases, with 11 bases spanning the gap. Germline values: CDR1 GTSNPN, CDR2 SVGIG (reference sequence). CDR3 protein: CAWKQTSTEAFF. The DNA for the CDR3 is TGTGCCTGGAAACAGACATCTACTGAAGCTTTCTTT.

This chain joins TRBV6-1 and TRBJ2-7; 13 bases are shared with TRBD2. The V and J ends lost 4 bases and 3 bases, in that order; junction bases with no gene match: 9. This CDR3 contains 17 residues. The V gene's germline CDR1 is MNHNS and CDR2 SASEGT. CDR3 region: CASSGGAGTSGVYEQYF. In DNA form, the CDR3 reads TGTGCCAGCAGTGGGGGGGCAGGGACTAGCGGGGTCTACGAGCAGTACTTC.

This chain connects TRBV7-3 to TRBJ1-2; 9 bases are shared with TRBD1. Germline CDR1 SGHTA, CDR2 FQGTGA. V lost 5 bases to trimming and J lost 4 bases; unmatched junction nucleotides: 14. This CDR3 spans 17 amino acids. CDR3 residues: CASSPTDRGLRAYGYTF. CDR3 nucleotide sequence: TGTGCCAGCAGCCCGACGGACAGGGGACTACGGGCCTATGGCTACACCTTC.

V usage is TRBV6-6 and J usage is TRBJ1-6; TRBD1 matches 9 bases. The V gene end was trimmed by 7 bases and the J gene end by 8 bases; junction bases not matched to a gene: 6. CDR1 is MNHNY, CDR2 SVGAGI, per germline (reference sequence). The CDR3 loop spans 14 amino acids. The CDR3 protein is CASKTGQGYSPLHF. For the CDR3, the DNA is TGTGCCAGCAAGACGGGACAGGGATATTCACCCCTCCACTTT.

The V gene is TRBV5-1, the J gene TRBJ1-1, with D tentatively TRBD1 (6 bases). CDR1 and CDR2 from the germline V gene are SGHRS and YFSETQ. The CDR3 consists of 14 residues. The ends were cut back, 4 bases at V and 3 bases at J, with 13 bases in the middle. The CDR3 DNA sequence: TGCGCCAGCAGCCCTGGGGGGGGCTACACTGAAGCTTTCTTT. Protein sequence: CASSPGGGYTEAFF.

V gene TRBV4-2 combines with J gene TRBJ2-7, with a possible D match to TRBD1 (5 bases). This CDR3 has 15 amino acids. Trimming shortened V by 0 bases and J by 3 bases, and 12 bases separated the two germline ends. Per germline, CDR1 LGHNA and CDR2 YNFKEQ. CDR3 nucleotides: TGTGCCAGCAGCCAAGAAATTAGGGGTATCTACGAGCAGTACTTC. Translating it yields CASSQEIRGIYEQYF.

The chain joins TRBV29-1 to TRBJ2-1, with D perhaps matching TRBD1 (5 bases). The germline V gene encodes CDR1 SQVTM and CDR2 ANQGSEA. CDR3 size: 14 residues. Trimming pared 4 bases from V and 4 bases from J, leaving 14 bases between. The CDR3 is CSVAHTSGYNEQFF. CDR3 nucleotides: TGCAGCGTTGCCCATACGTCAGGGTACAATGAGCAGTTCTTC.